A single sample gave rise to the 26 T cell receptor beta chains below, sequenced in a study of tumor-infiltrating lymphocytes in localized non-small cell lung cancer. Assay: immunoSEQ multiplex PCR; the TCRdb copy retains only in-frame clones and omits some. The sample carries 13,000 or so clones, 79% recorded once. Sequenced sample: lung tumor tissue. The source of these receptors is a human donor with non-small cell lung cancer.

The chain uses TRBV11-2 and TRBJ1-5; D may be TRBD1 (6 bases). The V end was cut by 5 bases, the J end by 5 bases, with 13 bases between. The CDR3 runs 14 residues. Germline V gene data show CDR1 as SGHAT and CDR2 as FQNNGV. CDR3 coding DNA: TGTGCCAGCAGCCCTCGGGGGGGCTATCAGCCCCAGCATTTT. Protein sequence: CASSPRGGYQPQHF.

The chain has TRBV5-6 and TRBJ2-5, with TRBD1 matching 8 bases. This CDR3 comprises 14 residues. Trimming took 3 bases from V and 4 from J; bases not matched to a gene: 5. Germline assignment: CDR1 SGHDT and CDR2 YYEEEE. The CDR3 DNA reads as TGTGCCAGCAGCTCGACAGGGGCTGGAGAGACCCAGTACTTC. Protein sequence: CASSSTGAGETQYF.

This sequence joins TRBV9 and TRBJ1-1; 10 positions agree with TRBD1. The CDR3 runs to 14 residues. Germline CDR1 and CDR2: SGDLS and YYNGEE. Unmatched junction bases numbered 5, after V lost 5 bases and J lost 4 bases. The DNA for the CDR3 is TGTGCCAGCAGTCCGGGACAGGGGCCCACTGAAGCTTTCTTT. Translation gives CASSPGQGPTEAFF.

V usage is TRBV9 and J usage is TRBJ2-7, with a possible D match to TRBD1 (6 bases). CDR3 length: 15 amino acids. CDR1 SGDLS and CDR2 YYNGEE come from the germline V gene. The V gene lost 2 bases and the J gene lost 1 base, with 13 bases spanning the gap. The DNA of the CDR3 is TGTGCCAGCAGCGTCAGTGATGACAGGTCCTACGAGCAGTACTTC. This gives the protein CASSVSDDRSYEQYF.

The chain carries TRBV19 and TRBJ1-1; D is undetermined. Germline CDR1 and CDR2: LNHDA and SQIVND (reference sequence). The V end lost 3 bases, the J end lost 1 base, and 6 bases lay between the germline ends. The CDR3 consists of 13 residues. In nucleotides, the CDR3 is TGTGCCAGTAGTATGGGGAGGAACACTGAAGCTTTCTTT. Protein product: CASSMGRNTEAFF. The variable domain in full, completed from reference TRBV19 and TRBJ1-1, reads DGGITQSPKYLFRKEGQNVTLSCEQNLNHDAMYWYRQDPGQGLRLIYYSQIVNDFQKGDIAEGYSVSREKKESFPLTVTSAQKNPTAFYLCASSMGRNTEAFFGQGTRLTVV.

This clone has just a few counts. The chain's CDR3 is CASGLLGSLAGGYTGELFF. The DNA for the CDR3 is TGTGCCAGCGGATTATTAGGGAGTTTAGCGGGAGGTTACACCGGGGAGCTGTTTTTT. The rearrangement links TRBV7-9 to TRBJ2-2; 10 bases are shared with TRBD2. The CDR3 runs 19 residues. V shed 8 bases and J 3 bases; nucleotides not matched to a gene: 18. Germline assignment: CDR1 SEHNR and CDR2 FQNEAQ (reference sequence).

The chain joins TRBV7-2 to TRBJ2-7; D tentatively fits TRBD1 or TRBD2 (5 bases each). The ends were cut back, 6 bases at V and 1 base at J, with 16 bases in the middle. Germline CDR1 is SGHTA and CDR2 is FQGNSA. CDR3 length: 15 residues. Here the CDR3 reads CASRPTGTLSYEQYF. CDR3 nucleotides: TGTGCCAGCAGACCTACCGGGACCCTTTCCTACGAGCAGTACTTC. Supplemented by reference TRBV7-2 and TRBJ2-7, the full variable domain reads GAGVSQSPSNKVTEKGKDVELRCDPISGHTALYWYRQSLGQGLEFLIYFQGNSAPDKSGLPSDRFSAERTGGSVSTLTIQRTQQEDSAVYLCASRPTGTLSYEQYFGPGTRLTVT.

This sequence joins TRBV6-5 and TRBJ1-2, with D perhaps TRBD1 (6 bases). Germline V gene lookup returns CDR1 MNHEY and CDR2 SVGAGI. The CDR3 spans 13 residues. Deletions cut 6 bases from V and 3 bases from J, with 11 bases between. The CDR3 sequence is CASSRQVDYGYTF. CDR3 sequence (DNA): TGTGCCAGCAGCCGACAGGTTGACTATGGCTACACCTTC.

CDR3 residues: CASSGDRVHEQFF. DNA for the CDR3: TGTGCCAGCAGCGGCGACAGGGTCCATGAGCAGTTCTTC. V and J are TRBV7-8 and TRBJ2-1; 7 bases match TRBD1. Trimming cost V 5 bases and J 8 bases; bases outside gene matches: 6. Germline values: CDR1 SGHVS, CDR2 FQNEAQ. The CDR3 is 13 amino acids.

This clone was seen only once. CDR3: CSVETPAGSIWEAFF. The CDR3 nucleotides are TGCAGCGTTGAAACTCCGGCAGGGTCAATCTGGGAAGCTTTCTTT. J is TRBJ1-1 and V is TRBV29-1; D is perhaps TRBD1 (5 bases). Trimming removed 2 bases at V and 8 bases at J, with 21 bases between. This CDR3 has 15 amino acids. The germline V gene encodes CDR1 SQVTM and CDR2 ANQGSEA.

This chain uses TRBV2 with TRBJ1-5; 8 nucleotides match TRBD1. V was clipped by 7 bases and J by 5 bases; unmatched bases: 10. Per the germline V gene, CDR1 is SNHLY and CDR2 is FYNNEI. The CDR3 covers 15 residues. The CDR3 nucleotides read TGTGCCAGCAAGGAAGGAGACAGGGGCTATCAGCCCCAGCATTTT. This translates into CASKEGDRGYQPQHF.

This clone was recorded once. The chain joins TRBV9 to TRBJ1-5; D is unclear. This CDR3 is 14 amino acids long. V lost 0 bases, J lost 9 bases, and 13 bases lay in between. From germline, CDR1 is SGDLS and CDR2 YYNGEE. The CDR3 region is CASSVGPQIGPQHF. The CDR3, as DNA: TGTGCCAGCAGCGTAGGCCCACAGATAGGGCCCCAGCATTTT. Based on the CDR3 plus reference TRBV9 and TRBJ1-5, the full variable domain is DSGVTQTPKHLITATGQRVTLRCSPRSGDLSVYWYQQSLDQGLQFLIQYYNGEERAKGNILERFSAQQFPDLHSELNLSSLELGDSALYFCASSVGPQIGPQHFGDGTRLSIL.

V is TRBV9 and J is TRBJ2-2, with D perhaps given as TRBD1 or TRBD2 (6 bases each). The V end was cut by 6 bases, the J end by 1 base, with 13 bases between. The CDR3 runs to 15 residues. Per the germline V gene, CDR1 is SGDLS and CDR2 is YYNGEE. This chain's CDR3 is CASNLGGQNTGELFF. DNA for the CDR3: TGTGCCAGCAACCTCGGGGGCCAGAACACCGGGGAGCTGTTTTTT.

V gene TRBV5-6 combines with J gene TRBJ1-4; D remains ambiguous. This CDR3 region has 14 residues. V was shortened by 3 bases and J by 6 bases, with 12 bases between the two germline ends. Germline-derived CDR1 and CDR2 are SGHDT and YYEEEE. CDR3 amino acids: CASSSASRDEKLFF. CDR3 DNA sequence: TGTGCCAGCAGCTCCGCGTCTCGGGATGAAAAACTGTTTTTT.

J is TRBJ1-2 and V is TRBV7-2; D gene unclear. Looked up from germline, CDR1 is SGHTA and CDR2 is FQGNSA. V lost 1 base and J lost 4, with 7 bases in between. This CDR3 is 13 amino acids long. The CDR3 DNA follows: TGTGCCAGCAGCTTAGTAAGGACCTATGGCTACACCTTC. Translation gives CASSLVRTYGYTF.

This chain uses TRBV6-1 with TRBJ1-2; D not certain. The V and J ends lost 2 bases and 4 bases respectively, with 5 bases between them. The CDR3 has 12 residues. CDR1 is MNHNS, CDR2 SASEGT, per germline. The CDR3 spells CASSEIVYGYTF. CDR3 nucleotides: TGTGCCAGCAGTGAAATTGTCTATGGCTACACCTTC.

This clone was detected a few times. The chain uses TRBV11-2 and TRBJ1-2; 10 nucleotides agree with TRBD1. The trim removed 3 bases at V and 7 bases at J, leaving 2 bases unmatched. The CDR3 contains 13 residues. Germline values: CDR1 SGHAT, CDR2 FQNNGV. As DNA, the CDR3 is TGTGCCAGCAGCTTCCGGGACAGGGGTGGCTACACCTTC. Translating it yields CASSFRDRGGYTF.

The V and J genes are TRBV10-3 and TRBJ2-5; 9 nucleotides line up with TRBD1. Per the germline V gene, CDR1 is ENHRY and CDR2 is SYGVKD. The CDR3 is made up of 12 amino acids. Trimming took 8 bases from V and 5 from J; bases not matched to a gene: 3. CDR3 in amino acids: CAILGQGETQYF. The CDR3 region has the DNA TGTGCCATCCTCGGACAGGGGGAGACCCAGTACTTC.

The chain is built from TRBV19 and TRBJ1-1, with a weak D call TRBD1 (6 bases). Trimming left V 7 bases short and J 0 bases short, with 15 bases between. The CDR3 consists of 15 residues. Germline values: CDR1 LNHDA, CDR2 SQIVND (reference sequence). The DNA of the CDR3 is TGTGCCAGTAACCAAAGGGGACAATTGAACACTGAAGCTTTCTTT. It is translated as CASNQRGQLNTEAFF.

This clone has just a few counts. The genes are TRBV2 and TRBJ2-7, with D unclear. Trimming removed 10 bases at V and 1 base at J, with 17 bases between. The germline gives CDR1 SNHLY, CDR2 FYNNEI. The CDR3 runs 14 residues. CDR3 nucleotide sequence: TGTGCCACCCTTGCCAAGTCCGATTCCTACGAGCAGTACTTC. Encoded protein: CATLAKSDSYEQYF.

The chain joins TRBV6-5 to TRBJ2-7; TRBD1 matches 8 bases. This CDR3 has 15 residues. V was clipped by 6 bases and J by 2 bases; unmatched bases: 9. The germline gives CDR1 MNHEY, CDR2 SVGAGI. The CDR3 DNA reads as TGTGCCAGCAGCCCCTACAGGGGGAGACCCTACGAGCAGTACTTC. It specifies CASSPYRGRPYEQYF.

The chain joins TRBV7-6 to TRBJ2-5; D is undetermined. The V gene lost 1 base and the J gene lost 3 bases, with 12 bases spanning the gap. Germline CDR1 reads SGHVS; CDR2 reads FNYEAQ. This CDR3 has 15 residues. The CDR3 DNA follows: TGTGCCAGCAGCTTAGGGGCCAACACCAAAGAGACCCAGTACTTC. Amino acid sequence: CASSLGANTKETQYF.

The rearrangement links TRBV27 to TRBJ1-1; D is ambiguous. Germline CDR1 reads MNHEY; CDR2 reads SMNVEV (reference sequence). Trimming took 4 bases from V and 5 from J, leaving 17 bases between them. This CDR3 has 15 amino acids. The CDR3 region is CASSSQTRGKTEAFF. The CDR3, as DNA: TGTGCCAGCAGTTCCCAGACACGGGGTAAAACTGAAGCTTTCTTT.

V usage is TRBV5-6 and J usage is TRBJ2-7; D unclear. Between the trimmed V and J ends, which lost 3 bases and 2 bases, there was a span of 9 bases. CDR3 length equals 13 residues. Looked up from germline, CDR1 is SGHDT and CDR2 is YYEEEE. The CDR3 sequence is CASSSTGTYEQYF. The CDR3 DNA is TGTGCCAGCAGCTCGACTGGGACCTACGAGCAGTACTTC.

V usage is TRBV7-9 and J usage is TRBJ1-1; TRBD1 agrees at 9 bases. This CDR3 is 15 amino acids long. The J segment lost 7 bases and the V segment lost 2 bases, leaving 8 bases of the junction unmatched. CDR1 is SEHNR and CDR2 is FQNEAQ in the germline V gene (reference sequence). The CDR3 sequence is CASSLRGDRAREAFF. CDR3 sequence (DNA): TGTGCCAGCAGCTTAAGGGGGGACAGGGCTCGTGAAGCTTTCTTT.

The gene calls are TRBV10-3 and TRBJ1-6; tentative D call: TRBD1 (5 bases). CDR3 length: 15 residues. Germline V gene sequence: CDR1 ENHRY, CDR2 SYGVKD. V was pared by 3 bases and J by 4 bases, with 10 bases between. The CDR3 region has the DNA TGTGCCATCAGTGATAGGGACCCTTATAATTCACCCCTCCACTTT. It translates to CAISDRDPYNSPLHF.